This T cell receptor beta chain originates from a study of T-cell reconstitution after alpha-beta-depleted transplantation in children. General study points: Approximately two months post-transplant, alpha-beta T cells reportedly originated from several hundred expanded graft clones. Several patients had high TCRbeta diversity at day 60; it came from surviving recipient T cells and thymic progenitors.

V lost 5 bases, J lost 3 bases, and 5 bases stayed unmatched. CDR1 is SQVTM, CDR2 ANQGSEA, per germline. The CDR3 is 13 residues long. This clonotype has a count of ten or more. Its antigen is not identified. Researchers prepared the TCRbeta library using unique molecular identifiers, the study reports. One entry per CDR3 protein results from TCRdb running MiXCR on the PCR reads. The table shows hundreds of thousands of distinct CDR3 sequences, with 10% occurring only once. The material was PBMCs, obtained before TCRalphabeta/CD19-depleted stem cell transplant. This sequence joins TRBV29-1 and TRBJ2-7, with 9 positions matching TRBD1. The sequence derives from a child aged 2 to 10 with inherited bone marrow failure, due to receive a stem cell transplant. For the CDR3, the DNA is TGCAGCGTTAAAGGACAGGGGCACTACGAGCAGTACTTC. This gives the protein CSVKGQGHYEQYF.